This T cell receptor (beta chain) was profiled in a study of blood T cell repertoires in COVID-19. Study overall: The United States, Italy and Spain supplied acute and convalescent COVID-19 samples. In each case, the material was cDNA or gDNA derived from T cells, B-cell-depleted T cells, or PBMCs.

V shed 6 bases and J shed 5 bases, with 16 bases lying between them. CDR1 and CDR2 (germline): SNHLY, FYNNEI. CDR3 length equals 14 residues. A Seattle source enrolled patients during active infection and followed them longitudinally. The protocol was immunoSEQ multiplex PCR, while the TCRdb copy is restricted to in-frame clones and leaves out a portion. In the table there are 250,000 to 400,000 clones, about 91% of which are singletons. Specimen: peripheral blood. The source of this sequence is a woman aged 25-40 years with COVID-19, enrolled during active disease. The genes are TRBV2 and TRBJ1-1; D is ambiguous. The CDR3 reads CASRTISGGTEAFF. As DNA, the CDR3 is TGTGCCAGCAGAACAATATCAGGAGGGACTGAAGCTTTCTTT. Supplemented by reference TRBV2 and TRBJ1-1, the full variable domain reads EPEVTQTPSHQVTQMGQEVILRCVPISNHLYFYWYRQILGQKVEFLVSFYNNEISEKSEIFDDQFSVERPDGSNFTLKIRSTKLEDSAMYFCASRTISGGTEAFFGQGTRLTVV.